Below, one T cell receptor (beta chain) is given with its context. The data derive from a study of blood T cell repertoires in COVID-19. TCRdb's table, derived via immunoSEQ multiplex PCR, lists solely in-frame clones and lacks some. Among 250,000 to 300,000 clones, roughly nine tenths were seen once, and the ten largest hold around 4.6%. The germline V and J ends were trimmed by 6 bases and 7 bases, with 16 bases remaining between them. CDR3 length equals 14 residues. Per the germline V gene, CDR1 is MNHEY and CDR2 is SVGAGI. The chain links TRBV6-5 to TRBJ2-1; weak D call: TRBD2 (5 bases). The sequencing sample was made of peripheral blood. This receptor was identified in a woman aged 40 to 50 who had recovered from COVID-19. As DNA, the CDR3 is TGTGCCAGCAGATCGGACGCGGGTCAGAATGAGCAGTTCTTC. Translating it yields CASRSDAGQNEQFF.